The 10 T cell receptor beta chains below all came from one sample that was sequenced in a study of cytomegalovirus exposure and HLA in healthy donors. Sequenced by immunoSEQ multiplex PCR; TCRdb stores in-frame clones only, minus some. The table has some 65,000 clones, approximately 96% seen once. Sequencing was performed on PBMCs. These receptors were collected from a young man in good health and CMV-seropositive.

The V and J genes are TRBV27 and TRBJ2-7; the D gene is possibly TRBD1 (6 bases). Germline V lookup: CDR1 MNHEY, CDR2 SMNVEV (reference sequence). The length of the CDR3 is 12 residues. The V end was cut by 5 bases, the J end by 3 bases, with 8 bases between. The chain's CDR3 is CASSLQGYEQYF. DNA for the CDR3: TGTGCCAGCAGTCTACAGGGCTACGAGCAGTACTTC.

The chain employs TRBV6-4 and TRBJ1-2; 7 bases line up with TRBD1. CDR1 MRHNA and CDR2 SNTAGT come from the germline V gene. Trimming cost V 0 bases and J 1 base; bases outside gene matches: 11. The CDR3 contains 18 residues. Here the CDR3 DNA reads TGTGCCAGCAGTGACTCGATGAGGGGGCTTTCCCTTAACTATGGCTACACCTTC. Translating gives CASSDSMRGLSLNYGYTF.

The chain uses TRBV5-1 and TRBJ1-1; D is ambiguous. Deletions cut 0 bases from V and 1 base from J, with 7 bases between. The CDR3 is 14 amino acids. Germline-derived CDR1 and CDR2 are SGHRS and YFSETQ. The CDR3 sequence is CASSLVPGNTEAFF. The CDR3 DNA sequence: TGCGCCAGCAGCTTGGTTCCAGGGAACACTGAAGCTTTCTTT.

V and J are TRBV6-5 and TRBJ2-1; maybe TRBD1 (5 bases). Germline CDR1 is MNHEY and CDR2 is SVGAGI. V was cut by 7 bases and J by 3 bases, with 13 bases left in between. This CDR3 region has 14 residues. The CDR3 bases are TGTGCCAGCAAAGGACACCTCGTCTACAATGAGCAGTTCTTC. Translating it yields CASKGHLVYNEQFF.

The chain recombines TRBV4-3 with TRBJ2-3; D is unclear. The germline V gene has CDR1 LGHNA and CDR2 YSLEER. Trimming took 4 bases from V and 6 from J, leaving 11 bases between them. CDR3 size: 13 residues. The CDR3 DNA sequence: TGCGCCAGCAGCCGGCTACCTAGGGATACGCAGTATTTT. Protein sequence: CASSRLPRDTQYF.

This chain connects TRBV7-8 to TRBJ1-5, with D tentatively TRBD1 (5 bases). In germline, CDR1 is SGHVS, CDR2 FQNEAQ. The V and J ends lost 3 bases and 4 bases respectively, with 7 bases between them. This CDR3 contains 13 residues. DNA for the CDR3: TGTGCCAGCAGCTTCAACAGGAATCAGCCCCAGCATTTT. This gives the protein CASSFNRNQPQHF.

This sequence joins TRBV11-2 and TRBJ2-1, with 11 bases matching TRBD1. CDR3 size: 15 residues. After removal of 3 bases from V and 5 bases from J, the junction contained 3 bases not matched to a gene. Germline-derived CDR1 and CDR2 are SGHAT and FQNNGV. DNA of the CDR3: TGTGCCAGCAGCTTCCCGGACAGGGGGCACAATGAGCAGTTCTTC. Translation: CASSFPDRGHNEQFF.

V usage is TRBV28 and J usage is TRBJ2-7; D ambiguous. V was pared by 3 bases and J by 4 bases, with 4 bases between. CDR1 and CDR2 (germline): MDHEN, SYDVKM. CDR3 size: 11 residues. CDR3 sequence: CASSLEYEQYF. The CDR3 coding sequence is TGTGCCAGCAGTTTGGAGTACGAGCAGTACTTC.

The chain combines TRBV27 with TRBJ2-7, with D possibly being TRBD1 (6 bases). V was clipped by 4 bases and J by 2 bases, with 12 bases between them. The CDR3 is 14 amino acids. Germline V gives CDR1 MNHEY, CDR2 SMNVEV (reference sequence). This chain's CDR3 is CASSSFQGPYEQYF. CDR3 nucleotides: TGTGCCAGCAGTTCTTTCCAGGGGCCCTACGAGCAGTACTTC.

This rearrangement joins TRBV6-5 to TRBJ2-7; TRBD2 matches at 7 bases. The CDR3 runs 14 residues. V lost 3 bases and J lost 3; bases outside the gene matches: 5. The germline CDR1 and CDR2 sequences are MNHEY and SVGAGI. The DNA of the CDR3 is TGTGCCAGCAGTTATGGACTAGATAGCTACGAGCAGTACTTC. Protein sequence: CASSYGLDSYEQYF.